A selection of T cell receptor beta chains follows, all from one sample in a study of OX40 agonist ivuxolimab in advanced cancers. Produced via immunoSEQ multiplex PCR; TCRdb's table is partial and in-frame only. This sample yields tens of thousands of clones, of which 85% to 90% are seen a single time; 13% to 15% belongs to the top ten. The sample in question was CD4+ or CD8+ T cells sorted from blood, obtained in a trial of the OX40 agonist ivuxolimab. These receptors came from an adult with an advanced solid tumor such as melanoma, head and neck, liver or kidney cancer. Each CDR3 is given with its conserved first and last residue. The order of the fields is V gene, clone size, D gene, J gene, CDR3 DNA, CDR3 protein. A D gene is named only where the DNA matches it firmly. Clone sizes are given selectively: once, few, many, or a class where the clone is expanded.

V gene: TRBV7-9
clone size: .
D gene: .
J gene: TRBJ2-7
CDR3 DNA: TGTGCCAGCAGCTTTTTTGGGATGGGGGAGCAGTACTTC
CDR3 protein: CASSFFGMGEQYF

V gene: TRBV5-1
clone size: .
D gene: TRBD1
J gene: TRBJ2-7
CDR3 DNA: TGCGCCAGCAGAATGGGACAGGGGATAAACGAGCAGTACTTC
CDR3 protein: CASRMGQGINEQYF

V gene: TRBV7-9
clone size: .
D gene: .
J gene: TRBJ2-3
CDR3 DNA: TGTGCCAGCACGCACACAGATACGCAGTATTTT
CDR3 protein: CASTHTDTQYF

V gene: TRBV14
clone size: .
D gene: .
J gene: TRBJ1-1
CDR3 DNA: TGTGCCAGCAGCCCCCTAGGGCCCTTGGTCACTGAAGCTTTCTTT
CDR3 protein: CASSPLGPLVTEAFF

V gene: TRBV7-9
clone size: .
D gene: .
J gene: TRBJ2-6
CDR3 DNA: TGTGCCAGCAGGGGGGGGCTCTCTGGGGCCAACGTCCTGACTTTC
CDR3 protein: CASRGGLSGANVLTF

V gene: TRBV19
clone size: once
D gene: TRBD2
J gene: TRBJ2-1
CDR3 DNA: TGTGCCAGTAGTATCAGCCTAGCGGGGGGGCCATACAATGAGCAGTTCTTC
CDR3 protein: CASSISLAGGPYNEQFF

V gene: TRBV19
clone size: .
D gene: .
J gene: TRBJ1-3
CDR3 DNA: TGTGCCAGTGGGATTGGGGTCTCTGGAAACACCATATATTTT
CDR3 protein: CASGIGVSGNTIYF

V gene: TRBV11-2
clone size: .
D gene: .
J gene: TRBJ1-1
CDR3 DNA: TGTGCCAGCAAACAACCAGGGTCCGCTTTTTATGGGACTGAAGCTTTCTTT
CDR3 protein: CASKQPGSAFYGTEAFF

V gene: TRBV27
clone size: .
D gene: .
J gene: TRBJ2-3
CDR3 DNA: TGTGCCAGCGGACAAAGCACAGATACGCAGTATTTT
CDR3 protein: CASGQSTDTQYF

V gene: TRBV4-2
clone size: .
D gene: TRBD1
J gene: TRBJ2-7
CDR3 DNA: TGTGCCAGCAGCCAGGACCGGGACAGGGCCTACGAGCAGTACTTC
CDR3 protein: CASSQDRDRAYEQYF

V gene: TRBV7-6
clone size: .
D gene: .
J gene: TRBJ1-1
CDR3 DNA: TGTGCCAGCAGCTTATACGTGAACACTGAAGCTTTCTTT
CDR3 protein: CASSLYVNTEAFF

V gene: TRBV9
clone size: once
D gene: .
J gene: TRBJ1-4
CDR3 DNA: TGTGCCAGCAGCGCTGGCAGTTGGCGTAATGAAAAACTGTTTTTT
CDR3 protein: CASSAGSWRNEKLFF

V gene: TRBV27
clone size: few
D gene: .
J gene: TRBJ1-4
CDR3 DNA: TGTGCCAGCAGGCCGTTAGGGGGGGGAACAAATGAAAAACTGTTTTTT
CDR3 protein: CASRPLGGGTNEKLFF

V gene: TRBV28
clone size: .
D gene: .
J gene: TRBJ2-7
CDR3 DNA: TGTGCCAGCAGTTTAGCCAGGGTGAGAAACGAGCAGTACTTC
CDR3 protein: CASSLARVRNEQYF

V gene: TRBV6-1
clone size: .
D gene: .
J gene: TRBJ1-6
CDR3 DNA: TGTGCCAGCCACGGGTGGGACTCCTATAATTCACCCCTCCACTTT
CDR3 protein: CASHGWDSYNSPLHF

V gene: TRBV19
clone size: .
D gene: .
J gene: TRBJ1-2
CDR3 DNA: TGTGCCAGTAGTATCGCCGGGAACTATGGCTACACCTTC
CDR3 protein: CASSIAGNYGYTF

V gene: TRBV5-5
clone size: .
D gene: TRBD1
J gene: TRBJ1-1
CDR3 DNA: TGTGCCAGCAGCCACACGGGACAGTCGAACACTGAAGCTTTCTTT
CDR3 protein: CASSHTGQSNTEAFF

V gene: TRBV7-6
clone size: .
D gene: .
J gene: TRBJ1-2
CDR3 DNA: TGTGCCAGCAGCCTCAGCTCTGGGTATGGCTACACCTTC
CDR3 protein: CASSLSSGYGYTF

V gene: TRBV27
clone size: .
D gene: TRBD2
J gene: TRBJ2-5
CDR3 DNA: TGTGCCAGCAGTGCTCTAGCGGGGGATCAAGAGACCCAGTACTTC
CDR3 protein: CASSALAGDQETQYF

V gene: TRBV27
clone size: .
D gene: TRBD1
J gene: TRBJ1-5
CDR3 DNA: TGTGCCAGCAGTTTAGACTGGACAGGTGTCAAGGGGGGTCAGCCCCAGCATTTT
CDR3 protein: CASSLDWTGVKGGQPQHF

V gene: TRBV19
clone size: .
D gene: TRBD1
J gene: TRBJ2-3
CDR3 DNA: TGTGCCAGTAGTATAGACAGGGGGCTAGATACGCAGTATTTT
CDR3 protein: CASSIDRGLDTQYF

V gene: TRBV30
clone size: .
D gene: TRBD1
J gene: TRBJ1-1
CDR3 DNA: TGTGCCTGGGGGGACAGGGTGAACACTGAAGCTTTCTTT
CDR3 protein: CAWGDRVNTEAFF

V gene: TRBV7-8
clone size: .
D gene: TRBD1
J gene: TRBJ1-3
CDR3 DNA: TGTGCCAGCAGCCGAAAGGGGACAGGGACTGGAAACACCATATATTTT
CDR3 protein: CASSRKGTGTGNTIYF

V gene: TRBV6-1
clone size: .
D gene: .
J gene: TRBJ1-5
CDR3 DNA: TGTGCCAGCAGAGAACGGAGTTATCGGGCGCCCCAGCATTTT
CDR3 protein: CASRERSYRAPQHF

V gene: TRBV28
clone size: .
D gene: .
J gene: TRBJ2-7
CDR3 DNA: TGTGCCAGCACCCCCGACGAGCGCACCTACGAGCAGTACTTC
CDR3 protein: CASTPDERTYEQYF

V gene: TRBV27
clone size: .
D gene: TRBD1
J gene: TRBJ2-5
CDR3 DNA: TGTGCCAGCAGTTTAAGACCCGGGACAGGGATTTCAATAGAGACCCAGTACTTC
CDR3 protein: CASSLRPGTGISIETQYF

V gene: TRBV5-1
clone size: once
D gene: .
J gene: TRBJ2-7
CDR3 DNA: TGCGCCAGCAGCTTGGACCCAGCCGGGGGAAACAGGGGAGAGCAGTACTTC
CDR3 protein: CASSLDPAGGNRGEQYF

V gene: TRBV5-1
clone size: .
D gene: TRBD2
J gene: TRBJ2-1
CDR3 DNA: TGCGCCAGCGGACCGACTAGCGGGGGATACAATGAGCAGTTCTTC
CDR3 protein: CASGPTSGGYNEQFF

V gene: TRBV5-5
clone size: few
D gene: .
J gene: TRBJ1-5
CDR3 DNA: TGTGCCAGCAGCCCTCTTGGACAGACCACTCAGCCCCAGCATTTT
CDR3 protein: CASSPLGQTTQPQHF